This TCR beta chain was obtained from a study of technical replicates of blood from a few donors. V was pared by 0 bases and J by 5 bases, with 1 base of the junction left unmatched. Germline V lookup: CDR1 SGHRS, CDR2 YFSETQ. The length of the CDR3 is 15 residues. Generated by immunoSEQ multiplex PCR, the TCRdb table keeps only in-frame clones and is missing some. The sample gives 55,000 to 75,000 clones, about 95% of which show up once; about 3% is in the top ten. Input material: PBMCs. The rearrangement uses TRBV5-1 and TRBJ2-2; 10 bases map to TRBD2. The TCR comes from a human donor in good health. Some clones in this sample may be carry-over from other donors' samples. CDR3 sequence (DNA): TGCGCCAGCAGCTTGGAACTAGCGGGAACCGGGGAGCTGTTTTTT. As protein: CASSLELAGTGELFF.